Below, 9 T cell receptor beta chains from the same sample are listed, as sequenced in a study of blood T cell repertoires in COVID-19. Here immunoSEQ multiplex PCR was the method, and the copy in TCRdb shows in-frame clones only, minus some. This sample has hundreds of thousands of clones, with roughly nine tenths found just once. The source material was PBMCs or T cells enriched from blood (not recorded which). The receptors come from an older woman who had recovered from COVID-19.

The chain is built from TRBV6-2 or TRBV6-3 and TRBJ1-4; 7 bases are shared with TRBD1. The CDR3 runs 15 residues. Trimming took 0 bases from V and 7 from J; bases not matched to a gene: 5. Germline V gene lookup returns CDR1 MNHEY and CDR2 SVGEGT. The CDR3 region is CASSYSLGQIEKLFF. The CDR3 DNA is TGTGCCAGCAGTTACTCGTTGGGACAGATTGAAAAACTGTTTTTT.

The J gene is TRBJ2-3, the V gene TRBV2, with 10 bases identical to TRBD2. Per germline, CDR1 SNHLY and CDR2 FYNNEI. J gave up 1 base and V 7 bases, and 8 bases lay outside the gene matches. This CDR3 is built from 16 residues. The CDR3 DNA reads TGTGCCAGCATTCGAGCGGGGGGGCCGCGCACAGATACGCAGTATTTT. Translating gives CASIRAGGPRTDTQYF.

The gene calls are TRBV27 and TRBJ1-5; weak D call: TRBD1 (6 bases). Germline V CDR1 and CDR2: MNHEY, SMNVEV (reference sequence). V was pared by 2 bases and J by 1 base, with 12 bases between. The CDR3 covers 16 residues. CDR3 region: CASSLNRETSNQPQHF. CDR3 in DNA: TGTGCCAGCAGTTTAAACAGGGAAACGAGCAATCAGCCCCAGCATTTT.

A remark on this clone: Within the sample, other DNA sequences also encode this same CDR3. The chain recombines TRBV19 with TRBJ2-2, with 10 bases aligning to TRBD1. This CDR3 is 14 amino acids long. J gave up 5 bases and V 8 bases, and 5 bases lay outside the gene matches. The V gene's germline CDR1 is LNHDA and CDR2 SQIVND (reference sequence). The CDR3 spells CASRTGGGTGELFF. The CDR3 DNA reads as TGTGCCAGTCGGACAGGGGGGGGTACCGGGGAGCTGTTTTTT. Full variable domain (rest looked up from reference TRBV19 and TRBJ2-2): DGGITQSPKYLFRKEGQNVTLSCEQNLNHDAMYWYRQDPGQGLRLIYYSQIVNDFQKGDIAEGYSVSREKKESFPLTVTSAQKNPTAFYLCASRTGGGTGELFFGEGSRLTVL.

J is TRBJ1-2 and V is TRBV5-4; 7 bases are shared with TRBD1. Germline V gives CDR1 SGHNT, CDR2 YYREEE (reference sequence). Unmatched junction bases numbered 14, after V lost 4 bases and J lost 8 bases. This CDR3 contains 15 residues. CDR3 sequence (DNA): TGTGCCAGCAGCGGGCCGGACAGGCGGGTGGTGGGCTACACCTTC. The encoded protein is CASSGPDRRVVGYTF.

The CDR3 region is CASSLGTGHPNTEAFF. The DNA of the CDR3 is TGTGCCAGCAGCTTAGGGACGGGACACCCGAACACTGAAGCTTTCTTT. The rearrangement uses TRBV7-9 and TRBJ1-1, with D possibly TRBD1 on 6 matching bases. The CDR3 is 16 residues long. The V and J ends lost 1 base and 1 base respectively, with 13 bases between them. Germline loops: CDR1 SEHNR, CDR2 FQNEAQ (reference sequence).

Concerning this clone: Different DNA sequences within this sample yield the same CDR3. The chain combines TRBV5-1 with TRBJ1-3, with D possibly matching TRBD1 (6 bases). Deletions cut 2 bases from V and 0 bases from J, with 9 bases between. The CDR3 covers 15 residues. CDR1 and CDR2 (germline): SGHRS, YFSETQ. CDR3 bases: TGCGCCAGCAGCTTACAGGGAACCTCTGGAAACACCATATATTTT. It specifies CASSLQGTSGNTIYF.

This clone was counted once. Distinct nucleotide sequences in the sample also encode this CDR3. The genes are TRBV5-1 and TRBJ2-3; no firm D call. V was cut by 0 bases and J by 1 base, with 6 bases left in between. The germline CDR1 and CDR2 sequences are SGHRS and YFSETQ. CDR3 length equals 14 residues. CDR3 nucleotide sequence: TGCGCCAGCAGCTTGGGAGTAGGCACAGATACGCAGTATTTT. It is translated as CASSLGVGTDTQYF.

V and J are TRBV4-1 and TRBJ2-3; 9 positions match TRBD2. This CDR3 has 15 amino acids. With 1 base clipped from V and 1 base from J, the junction kept 0 bases outside the gene matches. CDR1 is MGHRA and CDR2 is YSYEKL in the germline V gene. The CDR3 is CASSQASGGTDTQYF. CDR3 nucleotide sequence: TGCGCCAGCAGCCAAGCTAGCGGGGGCACAGATACGCAGTATTTT.